This TCR beta chain was identified during a study of response to subunit inactivated influenza vaccine. This clonotype has only a few counts. As yet, its antigen is unknown. General study findings and limits: That few new T cells are recruited by each seasonal influenza vaccination was the authors' suggestion.

TCRdb itself ran the RT-PCR reads through MiXCR, one entry per CDR3 protein. The sample lists 650,000 to 800,000 distinct CDR3 sequences, around 14% occurring once. Germline CDR1 reads MGHRA; CDR2 reads YSYEKL. CDR3 length: 16 amino acids. The germline V and J ends were trimmed by 3 bases and 5 bases, with 16 bases remaining between them. This clonotype was sampled from a man aged 50 or older who received an inactivated influenza vaccine. The rearrangement joins TRBV4-1 to TRBJ1-4; a possible D gene is TRBD1 (6 bases). The sample was PBMCs from blood, taken 14 to 15 days before vaccination. The CDR3 reads CASSQTSGGQNEKLFF. In DNA, the CDR3 is TGCGCCAGCAGCCAGACTTCGGGAGGACAGAATGAAAAACTGTTTTTT.